The rows below give T cell receptor beta chains drawn from one sample of a study of blood T cell repertoires in COVID-19. TCRdb keeps only in-frame clones here, not all; method: immunoSEQ multiplex PCR. The sample carries about 270,000 clones, more than 80% recorded once. Material for sequencing was PBMCs or T cells enriched from blood (not recorded which). The receptor source for this set is a woman in her thirties with acute COVID-19. Both conserved end residues are part of each CDR3. Each record gives: clone size, D gene, J gene, V gene, CDR3 protein, CDR3 DNA. D genes are given only for firm matches. Size is omitted from some rows. Given values are once, few, many or a class for expanded clones.

clone_size: once
d_call: TRBD2
j_call: TRBJ2-1
v_call: TRBV5-5
cdr3_aa: CASSLAPGGGSGRAKEQFF
cdr3_nt: TGTGCCAGCAGCTTGGCCCCCGGGGGGGGCTCAGGGAGGGCCAAAGAGCAGTTCTTC

clone_size: .
d_call: .
j_call: TRBJ1-2
v_call: TRBV18
cdr3_aa: CASSPNREANYGYTF
cdr3_nt: TGTGCCAGCTCACCAAACAGGGAAGCTAACTATGGCTACACCTTC

clone_size: .
d_call: .
j_call: TRBJ2-7
v_call: TRBV28
cdr3_aa: CASSPTSLLYEQYF
cdr3_nt: TGTGCCAGCAGTCCCACTTCGCTCCTGTACGAGCAGTACTTC

clone_size: .
d_call: .
j_call: TRBJ2-5
v_call: TRBV6-5
cdr3_aa: CASRGGTGQETQYF
cdr3_nt: TGTGCCAGCAGGGGGGGGACAGGTCAAGAGACCCAGTACTTC

clone_size: .
d_call: TRBD2
j_call: TRBJ2-1
v_call: TRBV7-6
cdr3_aa: CASSTLAGGAYNEQFF
cdr3_nt: TGTGCCAGCAGCACTCTAGCGGGAGGAGCATACAATGAGCAGTTCTTC

clone_size: .
d_call: .
j_call: TRBJ2-3
v_call: TRBV6-5
cdr3_aa: CASLLEDTQYF
cdr3_nt: TGTGCCAGCCTGTTGGAGGATACGCAGTATTTT

clone_size: .
d_call: TRBD1
j_call: TRBJ2-7
v_call: TRBV5-1
cdr3_aa: CASSPETGTVGEQYF
cdr3_nt: TGCGCCAGCAGCCCGGAGACCGGGACAGTAGGCGAGCAGTACTTC

clone_size: .
d_call: .
j_call: TRBJ2-7
v_call: TRBV24-1
cdr3_aa: CATSESPFYEQYF
cdr3_nt: TGTGCCACCAGTGAATCTCCCTTTTACGAGCAGTACTTC

clone_size: .
d_call: .
j_call: TRBJ2-7
v_call: TRBV7-2
cdr3_aa: CASTVDREEYEQYF
cdr3_nt: TGTGCCAGCACCGTAGACAGGGAGGAGTACGAGCAGTACTTC

clone_size: .
d_call: .
j_call: TRBJ2-1
v_call: TRBV7-3
cdr3_aa: CASSQPVVAGFNEQFF
cdr3_nt: TGTGCCAGCAGCCAACCCGTGGTAGCCGGATTTAATGAGCAGTTCTTC

clone_size: .
d_call: .
j_call: TRBJ1-2
v_call: TRBV19
cdr3_aa: CASSILEGSLAGYTF
cdr3_nt: TGTGCCAGTAGTATTTTGGAGGGCTCCCTTGCTGGCTACACCTTC

clone_size: once
d_call: .
j_call: TRBJ2-7
v_call: TRBV28
cdr3_aa: CASSLQGPHEQYF
cdr3_nt: TGTGCCAGCAGTTTACAGGGTCCCCACGAGCAGTACTTC

clone_size: once
d_call: .
j_call: TRBJ2-1
v_call: TRBV24-1
cdr3_aa: CATSGWTSSYNEQFF
cdr3_nt: TGTGCCACCAGCGGCTGGACAAGCTCCTACAATGAGCAGTTCTTC

clone_size: few
d_call: TRBD2
j_call: TRBJ2-7
v_call: TRBV28
cdr3_aa: CASRSLSAGGEGKSYEQYF
cdr3_nt: TGTGCCAGCAGATCGCTATCTGCAGGAGGGGAGGGGAAGAGCTACGAGCAGTACTTC

clone_size: .
d_call: .
j_call: TRBJ1-2
v_call: TRBV27
cdr3_aa: CASSWTGGTDGYTF
cdr3_nt: TGTGCCAGCAGTTGGACCGGAGGGACCGATGGCTACACCTTC

clone_size: .
d_call: TRBD2
j_call: TRBJ2-7
v_call: TRBV3-1/TRBV3-2
cdr3_aa: CASSQENSGRGQYF
cdr3_nt: TGTGCCAGCAGCCAAGAAAATAGCGGGAGGGGGCAGTACTTC